One sample yielded the 4 T cell receptor beta chains listed below, sequenced in a study of T cells expressing NK-cell markers. TCRdb re-analyzed the 5' RACE reads; it lists each CDR3 protein once, without DNA. Its table records over 150,000 distinct CDR3 sequences. The specimen sequenced was blood T cells: a sorted CD56 or NKG2C T cell subset, CD4+ or CD8+ T cells, or bulk PBMC T cells (not recorded which). These receptors originate from a woman in her forties or fifties in good health.

The CDR3 here is CASSLGGGGETQYF. The V and J genes are TRBV12-3 or TRBV12-4 and TRBJ2-5; there is no DNA to check the TCRdb D call of TRBD2. This CDR3 is 14 amino acids long.

This sequence joins TRBV12-5 and TRBJ1-5; TCRdb picks TRBD1, but there is no DNA to check that call. The CDR3 covers 15 residues. Germline V gives CDR1 LGHNT, CDR2 FRNRAP. Here the CDR3 reads CASGNPTGGNQPQHF.

This chain uses TRBV30 with TRBJ1-5. CDR1 and CDR2 from the germline V gene are GTSNPN and SVGIG (reference sequence). This CDR3 contains 12 residues. CDR3: CAWSVDNQPQHF. The full variable domain, rest sourced from reference TRBV30 and TRBJ1-5, is SQTIHQWPATLVQPVGSPLSLECTVEGTSNPNLYWYRQAAGRGLQLLFYSVGIGQISSEVPQNLSASRPQDRQFILSSKKLLLSDSGFYLCAWSVDNQPQHFGDGTRLSIL.

The chain's CDR3 is CASSLTQGSNQPQHF. The chain joins TRBV5-6 to TRBJ1-5; lacking DNA, the TRBD1 call made by TCRdb goes unchecked. Germline V lookup: CDR1 SGHDT, CDR2 YYEEEE. The CDR3 spans 15 residues.